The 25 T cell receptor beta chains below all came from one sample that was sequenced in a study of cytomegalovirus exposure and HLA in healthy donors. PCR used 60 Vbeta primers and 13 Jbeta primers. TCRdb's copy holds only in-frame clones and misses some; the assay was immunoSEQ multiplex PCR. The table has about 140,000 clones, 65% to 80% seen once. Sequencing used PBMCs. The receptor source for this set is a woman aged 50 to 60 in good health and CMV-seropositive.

CDR3 region: CASSRGTSAQETQYF. CDR3 sequence (DNA): TGTGCCAGCAGCCGAGGGACTAGCGCTCAAGAGACCCAGTACTTC. This sequence joins TRBV7-2 and TRBJ2-5, with 10 bases that match TRBD2. The V gene end was trimmed by 5 bases and the J gene end by 2 bases; junction bases not matched to a gene: 5. Germline CDR1 SGHTA, CDR2 FQGNSA. This CDR3 contains 15 residues.

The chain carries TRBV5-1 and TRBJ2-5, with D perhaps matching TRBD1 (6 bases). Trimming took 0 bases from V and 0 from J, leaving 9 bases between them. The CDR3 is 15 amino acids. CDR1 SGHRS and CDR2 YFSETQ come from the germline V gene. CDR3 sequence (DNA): TGCGCCAGCAGCTTGGCAGGACAGAACCAAGAGACCCAGTACTTC. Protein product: CASSLAGQNQETQYF.

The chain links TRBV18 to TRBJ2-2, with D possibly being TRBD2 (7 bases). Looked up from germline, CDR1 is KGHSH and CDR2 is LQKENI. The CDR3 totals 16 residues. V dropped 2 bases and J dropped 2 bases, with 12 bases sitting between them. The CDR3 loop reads CASSPGGGANTGELFF. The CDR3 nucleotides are TGTGCCAGCTCACCAGGCGGGGGCGCCAACACCGGGGAGCTGTTTTTT.

The CDR3 spells CASSPRDTANYGYTF. CDR3 nucleotides: TGCGCCAGCAGCCCCCGGGACACCGCTAACTATGGCTACACCTTC. The chain employs TRBV5-1 and TRBJ1-2, with D maybe TRBD1 (6 bases). CDR1 is SGHRS, CDR2 YFSETQ, per germline. The CDR3 is 15 amino acids. Between the trimmed V and J ends, which lost 4 bases and 0 bases, there was a span of 13 bases.

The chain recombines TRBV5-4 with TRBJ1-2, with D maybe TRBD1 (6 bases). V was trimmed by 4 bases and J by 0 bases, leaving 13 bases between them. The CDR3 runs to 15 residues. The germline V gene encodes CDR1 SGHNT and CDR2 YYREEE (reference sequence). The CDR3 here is CASSATGPTNYGYTF. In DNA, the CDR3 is TGTGCCAGCAGCGCCACAGGGCCCACTAACTATGGCTACACCTTC.

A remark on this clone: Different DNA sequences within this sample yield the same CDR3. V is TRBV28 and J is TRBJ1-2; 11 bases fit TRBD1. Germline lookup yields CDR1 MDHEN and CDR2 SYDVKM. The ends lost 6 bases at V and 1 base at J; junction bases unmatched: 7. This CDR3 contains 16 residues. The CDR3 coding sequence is TGTGCCAGCAGAGAGCAGGGACAGGGGGTTAACTATGGCTACACCTTC. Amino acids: CASREQGQGVNYGYTF.

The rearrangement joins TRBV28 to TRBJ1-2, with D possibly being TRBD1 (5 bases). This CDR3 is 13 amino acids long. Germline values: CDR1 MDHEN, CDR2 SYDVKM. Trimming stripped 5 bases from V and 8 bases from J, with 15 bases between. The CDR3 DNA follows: TGTGCCAGCAGTCCAGGGCCGGATGGAGGCTACACCTTC. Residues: CASSPGPDGGYTF.

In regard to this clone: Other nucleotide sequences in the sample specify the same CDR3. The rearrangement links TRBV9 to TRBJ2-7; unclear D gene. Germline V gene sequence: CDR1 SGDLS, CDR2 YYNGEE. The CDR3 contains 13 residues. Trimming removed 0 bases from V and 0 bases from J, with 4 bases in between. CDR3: CASSVGSSYEQYF. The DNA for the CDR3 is TGTGCCAGCAGCGTAGGGAGCTCCTACGAGCAGTACTTC.

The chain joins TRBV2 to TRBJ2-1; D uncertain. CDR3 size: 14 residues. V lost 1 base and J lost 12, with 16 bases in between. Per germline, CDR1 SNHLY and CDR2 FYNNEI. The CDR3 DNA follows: TGTGCCAGCAGTGAAGTGGGCACACCAAATCGGCAGTTCTTC. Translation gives CASSEVGTPNRQFF.

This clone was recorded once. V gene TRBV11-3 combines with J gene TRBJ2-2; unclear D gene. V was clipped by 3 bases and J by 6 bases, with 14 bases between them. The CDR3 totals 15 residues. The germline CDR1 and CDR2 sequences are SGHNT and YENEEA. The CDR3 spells CASSFGVHRAGELFF. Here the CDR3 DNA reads TGTGCCAGCAGCTTCGGTGTACATCGGGCCGGGGAGCTGTTTTTT.

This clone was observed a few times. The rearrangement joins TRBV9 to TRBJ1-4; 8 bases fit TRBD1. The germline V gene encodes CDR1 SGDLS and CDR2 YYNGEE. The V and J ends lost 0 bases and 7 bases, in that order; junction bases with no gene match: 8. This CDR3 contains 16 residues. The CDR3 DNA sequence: TGTGCCAGCAGCGTAGGTAGCACAGGGGGTATTGAAAAACTGTTTTTT. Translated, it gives CASSVGSTGGIEKLFF.

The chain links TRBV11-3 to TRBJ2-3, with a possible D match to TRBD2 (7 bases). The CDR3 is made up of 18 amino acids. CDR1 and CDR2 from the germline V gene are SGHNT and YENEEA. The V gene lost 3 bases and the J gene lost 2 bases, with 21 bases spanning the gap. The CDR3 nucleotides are TGTGCCAGCAGCTTCCGCGGGGGCGGGGGCGCGCTCACAGATACGCAGTATTTT. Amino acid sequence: CASSFRGGGGALTDTQYF. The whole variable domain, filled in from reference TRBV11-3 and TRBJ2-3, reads EAGVVQSPRYKIIEKKQPVAFWCNPISGHNTLYWYLQNLGQGPELLIRYENEEAVDDSQLPKDRFSAERLKGVDSTLKIQPAELGDSAVYLCASSFRGGGGALTDTQYFGPGTRLTVL.

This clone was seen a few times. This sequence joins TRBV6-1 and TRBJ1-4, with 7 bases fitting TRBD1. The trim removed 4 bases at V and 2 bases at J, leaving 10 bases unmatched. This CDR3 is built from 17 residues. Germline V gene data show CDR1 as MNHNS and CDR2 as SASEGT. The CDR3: CASSGGRRQGTNEKLFF. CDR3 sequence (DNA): TGTGCCAGCAGTGGGGGTAGGAGACAGGGCACTAATGAAAAACTGTTTTTT.

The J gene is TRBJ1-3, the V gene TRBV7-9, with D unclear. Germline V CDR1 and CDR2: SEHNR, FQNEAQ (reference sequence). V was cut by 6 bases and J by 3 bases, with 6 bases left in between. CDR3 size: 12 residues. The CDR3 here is CASRISGNTIYF. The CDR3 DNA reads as TGTGCCAGCAGGATCAGTGGAAACACCATATATTTT. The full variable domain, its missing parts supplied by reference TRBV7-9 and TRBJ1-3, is DTGVSQNPRHKITKRGQNVTFRCDPISEHNRLYWYRQTLGQGPEFLTYFQNEAQLEKSRLLSDRFSAERPKGSFSTLEIQRTEQGDSAMYLCASRISGNTIYFGEGSWLTVV.

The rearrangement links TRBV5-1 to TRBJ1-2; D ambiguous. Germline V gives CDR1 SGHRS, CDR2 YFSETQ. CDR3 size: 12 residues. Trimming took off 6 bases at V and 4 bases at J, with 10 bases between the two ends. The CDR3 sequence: CASKSEGYGYTF. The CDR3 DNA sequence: TGCGCCAGCAAGTCTGAGGGCTATGGCTACACCTTC.

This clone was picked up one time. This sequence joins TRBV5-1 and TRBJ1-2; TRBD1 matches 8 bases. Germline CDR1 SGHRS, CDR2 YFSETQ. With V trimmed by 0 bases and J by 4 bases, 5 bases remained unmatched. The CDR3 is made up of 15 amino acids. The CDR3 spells CASSLDQGAIYGYTF. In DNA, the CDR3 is TGCGCCAGCAGCTTGGACCAGGGGGCTATCTATGGCTACACCTTC.

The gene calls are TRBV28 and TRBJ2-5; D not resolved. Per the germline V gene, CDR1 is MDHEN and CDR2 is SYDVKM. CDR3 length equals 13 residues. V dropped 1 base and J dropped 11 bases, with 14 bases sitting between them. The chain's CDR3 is CASSLSEYEQQYF. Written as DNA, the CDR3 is TGTGCCAGCAGTTTATCGGAGTACGAGCAGCAGTACTTC.

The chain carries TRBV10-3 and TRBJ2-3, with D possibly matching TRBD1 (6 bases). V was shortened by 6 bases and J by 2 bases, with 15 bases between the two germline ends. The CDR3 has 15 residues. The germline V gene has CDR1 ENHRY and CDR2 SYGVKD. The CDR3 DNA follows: TGTGCCATCAGGAATCCAGGGGATAACACAGATACGCAGTATTTT. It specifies CAIRNPGDNTDTQYF.

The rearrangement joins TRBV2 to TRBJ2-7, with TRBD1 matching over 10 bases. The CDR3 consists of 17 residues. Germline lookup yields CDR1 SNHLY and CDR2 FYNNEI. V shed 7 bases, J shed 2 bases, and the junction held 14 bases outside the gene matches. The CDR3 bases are TGTGCCAGCACCGTCCCGGGACAGGGGACGGGGGCCTACGAGCAGTACTTC. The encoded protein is CASTVPGQGTGAYEQYF.

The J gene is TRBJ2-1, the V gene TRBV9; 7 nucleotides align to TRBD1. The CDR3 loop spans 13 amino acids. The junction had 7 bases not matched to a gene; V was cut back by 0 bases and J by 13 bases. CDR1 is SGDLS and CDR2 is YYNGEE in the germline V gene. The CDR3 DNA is TGTGCCAGCAGCGTAGCCGAGGGACAGTTACAGTTCTTC. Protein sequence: CASSVAEGQLQFF.

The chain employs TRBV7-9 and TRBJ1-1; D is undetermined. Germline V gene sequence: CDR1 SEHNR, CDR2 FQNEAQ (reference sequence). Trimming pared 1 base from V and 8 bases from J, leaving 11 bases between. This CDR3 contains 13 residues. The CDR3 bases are TGTGCCAGCAGCTTAGGAGGTTTGTGGGAAGCTTTCTTT. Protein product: CASSLGGLWEAFF.

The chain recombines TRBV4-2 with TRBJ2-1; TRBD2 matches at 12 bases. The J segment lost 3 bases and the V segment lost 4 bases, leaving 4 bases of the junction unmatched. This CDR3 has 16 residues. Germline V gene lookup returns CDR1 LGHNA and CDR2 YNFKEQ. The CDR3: CASSLRLAGDYNEQFF. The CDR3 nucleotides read TGTGCCAGCAGCCTTCGACTAGCGGGGGACTACAATGAGCAGTTCTTC.

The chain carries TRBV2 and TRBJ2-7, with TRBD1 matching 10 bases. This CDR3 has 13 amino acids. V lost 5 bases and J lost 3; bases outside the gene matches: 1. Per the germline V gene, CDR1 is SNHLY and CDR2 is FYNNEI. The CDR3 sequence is CASSRDRGYEQYF. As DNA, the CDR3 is TGTGCCAGCAGTAGGGACAGGGGCTACGAGCAGTACTTC. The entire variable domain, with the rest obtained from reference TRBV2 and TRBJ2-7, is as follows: EPEVTQTPSHQVTQMGQEVILRCVPISNHLYFYWYRQILGQKVEFLVSFYNNEISEKSEIFDDQFSVERPDGSNFTLKIRSTKLEDSAMYFCASSRDRGYEQYFGPGTRLTVT.

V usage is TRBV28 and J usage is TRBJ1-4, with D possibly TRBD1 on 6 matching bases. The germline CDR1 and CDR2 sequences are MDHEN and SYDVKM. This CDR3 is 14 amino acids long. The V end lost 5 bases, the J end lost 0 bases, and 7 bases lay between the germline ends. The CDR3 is CASSTGTTNEKLFF. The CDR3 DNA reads TGTGCCAGCAGTACAGGGACAACTAATGAAAAACTGTTTTTT.

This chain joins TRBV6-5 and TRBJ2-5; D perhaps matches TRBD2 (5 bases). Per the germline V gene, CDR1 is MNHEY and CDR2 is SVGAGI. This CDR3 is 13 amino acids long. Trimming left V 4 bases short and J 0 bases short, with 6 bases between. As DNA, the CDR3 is TGTGCCAGCAGTTCGGACTACCAAGAGACCCAGTACTTC. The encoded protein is CASSSDYQETQYF.